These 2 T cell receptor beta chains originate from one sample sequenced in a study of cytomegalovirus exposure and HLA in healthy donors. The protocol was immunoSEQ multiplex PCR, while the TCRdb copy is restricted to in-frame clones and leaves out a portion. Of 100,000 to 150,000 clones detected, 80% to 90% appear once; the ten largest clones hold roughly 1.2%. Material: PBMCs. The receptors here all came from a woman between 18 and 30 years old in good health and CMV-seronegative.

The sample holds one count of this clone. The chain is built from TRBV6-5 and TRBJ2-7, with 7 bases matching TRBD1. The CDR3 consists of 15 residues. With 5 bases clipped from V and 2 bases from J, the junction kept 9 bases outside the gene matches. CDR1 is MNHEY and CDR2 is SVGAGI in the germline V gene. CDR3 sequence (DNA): TGTGCCAGCAGTCCGCTAGGGGACAGCGCCTACGAGCAGTACTTC. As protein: CASSPLGDSAYEQYF.

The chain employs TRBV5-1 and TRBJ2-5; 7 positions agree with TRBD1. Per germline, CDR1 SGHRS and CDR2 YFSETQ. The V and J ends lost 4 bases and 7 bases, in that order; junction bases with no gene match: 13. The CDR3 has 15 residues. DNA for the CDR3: TGCGCCAGCAGCACCTCCGGACAGGAATTCGGGACCCAGTACTTC. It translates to CASSTSGQEFGTQYF.